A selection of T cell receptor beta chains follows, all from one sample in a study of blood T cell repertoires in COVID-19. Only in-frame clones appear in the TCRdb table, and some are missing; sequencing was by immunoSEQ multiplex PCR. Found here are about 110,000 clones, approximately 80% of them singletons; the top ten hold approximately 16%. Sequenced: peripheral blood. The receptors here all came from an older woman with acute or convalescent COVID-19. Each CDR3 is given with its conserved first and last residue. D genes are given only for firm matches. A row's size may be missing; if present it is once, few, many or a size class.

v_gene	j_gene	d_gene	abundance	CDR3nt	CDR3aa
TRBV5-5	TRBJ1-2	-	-	TGTGCCAGCAGCTTGGAACCTCAGGTGAACTATGGCTACACCTTC	CASSLEPQVNYGYTF
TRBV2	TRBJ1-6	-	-	TGTGCCAGCAGTGACCAGGGAATCCATAATTCACCCCTCCACTTT	CASSDQGIHNSPLHF
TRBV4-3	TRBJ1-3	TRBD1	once	TGCGCCAGCAGCCTCCACCGGGACAGGGCTGGAAACACCATATATTTT	CASSLHRDRAGNTIYF
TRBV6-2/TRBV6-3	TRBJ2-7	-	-	TGTGCCAGCAGTTACGAGGGAGAGCAGTACTTC	CASSYEGEQYF
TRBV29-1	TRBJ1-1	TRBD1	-	TGCAGCGTTGAGTTGACAGGGTTAGGCGCTGAAGCTTTCTTT	CSVELTGLGAEAFF
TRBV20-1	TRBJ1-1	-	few	TGCAGTGCCCCCTTTGACACTGAAGCTTTCTTT	CSAPFDTEAFF
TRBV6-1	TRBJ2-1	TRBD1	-	TGTGCCAGCAGTGAAATTACAGGGGGCATGACTGAGCAGTTCTTC	CASSEITGGMTEQFF
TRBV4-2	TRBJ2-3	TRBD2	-	TGTGCCAGCAGCCAACAACTAGCGGGGGGGGTGGCAGATACGCAGTATTTT	CASSQQLAGGVADTQYF
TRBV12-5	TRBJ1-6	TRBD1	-	TGTGCTAGTGGTTTGGTACAGGGGGCCGGGAATTCACCCCTCCACTTT	CASGLVQGAGNSPLHF
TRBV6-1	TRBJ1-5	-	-	TGTGCCAGCAGTGAAGCAAGAGGAGATCAGCCCCAGCATTTT	CASSEARGDQPQHF
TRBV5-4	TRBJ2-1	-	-	TGTGCCAGCAGCTTCAGTCTCAATGAGCAGTTCTTC	CASSFSLNEQFF
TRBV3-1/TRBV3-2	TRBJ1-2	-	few	TGTGCCAGCAGCCTTTCTATCGGGAAGAAATATGGCTACACCTTC	CASSLSIGKKYGYTF
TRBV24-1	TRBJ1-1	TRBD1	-	TGTGCCACCAGTGATCCGGGACAGAGTGAAGCTTTCTTT	CATSDPGQSEAFF
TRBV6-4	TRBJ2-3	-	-	TGTGCCAGCAGTGTAGGGGGCACAGATACGCAGTATTTT	CASSVGGTDTQYF
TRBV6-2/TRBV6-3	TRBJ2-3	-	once	TGTGCCAGCAGTCTTCTAGCGAACGTACGGGATACGCAGTATTTT	CASSLLANVRDTQYF
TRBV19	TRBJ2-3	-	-	TGTGCCAGTAGTATACGGGCGGCCGGCGGGAGCACAGATACGCAGTATTTT	CASSIRAAGGSTDTQYF
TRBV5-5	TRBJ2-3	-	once	TGTGCCAGCAGCTCACGGGGGAGCACAGATACGCAGTATTTT	CASSSRGSTDTQYF
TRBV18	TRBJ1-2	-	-	TGTGCCAGCTCACCAGCGACAGGCGTCTATGGCTACACCTTC	CASSPATGVYGYTF
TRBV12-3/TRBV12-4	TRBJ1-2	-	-	TGTGCCAGCGCGGGGGGGGAAAACTATGGCTACACCTTC	CASAGGENYGYTF
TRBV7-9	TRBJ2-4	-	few	TGTGCCAGCAGCTCCTACAGGGCCAAAAACATTCAGTACTTC	CASSSYRAKNIQYF
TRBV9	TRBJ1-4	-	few	TGTGCCAGCAGCGTAGGGGCAGCCCCAACTAATGAAAAACTGTTTTTT	CASSVGAAPTNEKLFF
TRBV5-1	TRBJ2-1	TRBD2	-	TGCGCCAGCACCGGGGCGGGGGCCTACAATGAGCAGTTCTTC	CASTGAGAYNEQFF
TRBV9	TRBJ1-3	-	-	TGTGCCAGCAGCGTATCAGTTCTCTCTGGAAACACCATATATTTT	CASSVSVLSGNTIYF
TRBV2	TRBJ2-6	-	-	TGTGCCAGCGGGACTGGCCCCAACTCTGGGGCCAACGTCCTGACTTTC	CASGTGPNSGANVLTF
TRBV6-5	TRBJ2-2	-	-	TGTGCCAGCAGGCGGGCGGATTTCGGGGAGCTGTTTTTT	CASRRADFGELFF
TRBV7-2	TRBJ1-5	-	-	TGTGCCAGCAGCTTAGACAGGGACCAGCCCCAGCATTTT	CASSLDRDQPQHF
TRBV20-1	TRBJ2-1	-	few	TGCAGTGCTAGTCTTGCGGGGAGTGTCAATGAGCAGTTCTTC	CSASLAGSVNEQFF